This is a list of T cell receptor beta chains from one sample in a study of blood T cell repertoires in COVID-19. The repertoire was sequenced with immunoSEQ multiplex PCR; TCRdb's copy has only in-frame clones and lacks some. The table shows about 300,000 clones, with under 90% occurring only once. The material sequenced was PBMCs or T cells enriched from blood (not recorded which). Source of these receptors: a man aged 30 to 39 who had recovered from COVID-19. The CDR3 runs from the conserved cysteine through the conserved F or W. The D gene is left open where the match is weak. Size is stated for part of the rows, as once, few or many counts, or as a class when the clone is expanded.

v_call	d_call	clone_size	j_call	cdr3_aa	cdr3_nt
TRBV19	TRBD2	-	TRBJ2-1	CASSIDSSGKYNEQFF	TGTGCCAGTAGTATAGATTCTAGCGGGAAATACAATGAGCAGTTCTTC
TRBV2	-	-	TRBJ2-1	CASSVYNEQFF	TGTGCCAGCAGTGTATACAATGAGCAGTTCTTC
TRBV3-1/TRBV3-2	TRBD1	-	TRBJ1-1	CASSQGTGGRSPAF	TGTGCCAGCAGCCAAGGGACAGGGGGTAGGTCACCAGCCTTT
TRBV5-6	-	-	TRBJ2-3	CASSKGRARADTQYF	TGTGCCAGCAGCAAGGGTCGGGCGCGGGCAGATACGCAGTATTTT
TRBV28	-	few	TRBJ1-5	CASSFRQGIGQPQHF	TGTGCCAGCAGTTTCAGGCAGGGTATAGGCCAGCCCCAGCATTTT
TRBV5-1	-	-	TRBJ2-7	CASSSLQDEQYF	TGCGCCAGCAGCTCCCTGCAGGACGAGCAGTACTTC
TRBV3-1/TRBV3-2	-	-	TRBJ2-3	CASSRTPGSTDTQYF	TGTGCCAGCAGCCGGACTCCCGGGAGCACAGATACGCAGTATTTT
TRBV2	TRBD1	once	TRBJ1-5	CASRDRVIQPQHF	TGTGCCAGCAGAGACAGGGTCATTCAGCCCCAGCATTTT
TRBV5-4	-	few	TRBJ1-1	CASSFGGASSEAFF	TGTGCCAGCAGCTTCGGGGGGGCGAGTTCTGAAGCTTTCTTT
TRBV30	TRBD2	-	TRBJ2-1	CAWSLAGGAYNEQFF	TGTGCCTGGAGCTTAGCGGGAGGGGCCTACAATGAGCAGTTCTTC
TRBV19	-	-	TRBJ1-6	CASSITGTNSPLHF	TGTGCCAGTAGTATAACAGGGACCAATTCACCCCTCCACTTT
TRBV6-2/TRBV6-3	-	once	TRBJ1-1	CASSRQENTEAFF	TGTGCCAGCAGTCGACAGGAGAACACTGAAGCTTTCTTT
TRBV5-5	TRBD1	-	TRBJ1-4	CASSFRTGVSEKLFF	TGTGCCAGCAGCTTTCGGACAGGGGTTAGCGAAAAACTGTTTTTT
TRBV18	-	few	TRBJ1-1	CASSPFSGAEAFF	TGTGCCAGCTCACCTTTTTCAGGGGCTGAAGCTTTCTTT
TRBV5-1	TRBD2	few	TRBJ2-1	CASSFGGGSSYNEQFF	TGCGCCAGCAGCTTTGGCGGGGGGAGCTCCTACAATGAGCAGTTCTTC
TRBV18	-	-	TRBJ1-1	CASSPGLSGIEAFF	TGTGCCAGCTCACCAGGGCTTAGCGGGATCGAAGCTTTCTTT
TRBV29-1	TRBD1	-	TRBJ1-1	CSVLFGSGGTEAFF	TGCAGCGTTCTTTTTGGGTCAGGGGGCACTGAAGCTTTCTTT
TRBV25-1	TRBD1	-	TRBJ1-4	CASSGQGQTYFGKLFF	TGTGCCAGCAGCGGCCAGGGACAGACTTATTTTGGAAAACTGTTTTTT
TRBV2	TRBD1	once	TRBJ1-1	CASSGAPGQGAEAFF	TGTGCCAGCAGTGGAGCCCCGGGACAGGGGGCTGAAGCTTTCTTT
TRBV11-3	-	-	TRBJ2-3	CASSLGLVSDLSTDTQYF	TGTGCCAGCAGCTTGGGGCTGGTAAGCGACCTTAGCACAGATACGCAGTATTTT
TRBV6-4	-	-	TRBJ1-5	CASSSDINQPQHF	TGTGCCAGCAGCTCGGACATCAATCAGCCCCAGCATTTT
TRBV6-4	-	-	TRBJ2-1	CASSDPERWVYNEQFF	TGTGCCAGCAGTGACCCGGAGCGGTGGGTATACAATGAGCAGTTCTTC
TRBV7-2	-	-	TRBJ1-6	CASSPQVLNSPLHF	TGTGCCAGCAGCCCACAGGTTCTTAATTCACCCCTCCACTTT
TRBV20-1	TRBD1	-	TRBJ1-1	CSAQPGQEAFF	TGCAGTGCCCAACCGGGACAGGAAGCTTTCTTT
TRBV21-1	-	-	TRBJ1-5	CASSKVCQPQHF	TGTGCCAGCAGCAAAGTATGTCAGCCCCAGCATTTT
TRBV28	TRBD1	-	TRBJ2-7	CASSGRDRSYEQYF	TGTGCCAGCAGTGGCCGGGACAGAAGCTACGAGCAGTACTTC
TRBV5-4	-	-	TRBJ2-5	CASSLDYSGGLQETQYF	TGTGCCAGCAGCTTAGACTACTCGGGGGGCCTCCAAGAGACCCAGTACTTC
TRBV9	TRBD2	-	TRBJ2-1	CASSVVGGSSYNEQFF	TGTGCCAGCAGCGTAGTCGGGGGGAGCTCCTACAATGAGCAGTTCTTC
TRBV11-2	TRBD2	once	TRBJ2-7	CASGGGSSFF	TGTGCCAGCGGGGGGGGTAGCAGCTTTTTC
TRBV6-5	TRBD2	-	TRBJ2-2	CASSYSTGGGTGELFF	TGTGCCAGCAGTTACTCGACGGGAGGGGGCACCGGGGAGCTGTTTTTT
TRBV6-1	-	-	TRBJ1-1	CASSATDKLTYEAFF	TGTGCCAGCAGTGCCACGGACAAGTTAACCTATGAAGCTTTCTTT
TRBV12-5	-	-	TRBJ2-1	CASGLRNEQFF	TGTGCTAGTGGTCTCAGAAATGAGCAGTTCTTC
TRBV6-5	-	-	TRBJ1-2	CASRKQEGYTF	TGTGCCAGCCGTAAGCAAGAAGGCTACACCTTC
TRBV7-2	TRBD1	-	TRBJ1-5	CASSLGDSGNQPQHF	TGTGCCAGCAGCCTCGGGGACAGTGGCAATCAGCCCCAGCATTTT
TRBV7-9	-	-	TRBJ2-7	CASSLDNPRAYEQYF	TGTGCCAGCAGCTTAGATAATCCCAGGGCCTACGAGCAGTACTTC
TRBV13	TRBD2	-	TRBJ2-7	CASSVSGADYEQYF	TGTGCCAGCAGTGTCAGCGGGGCGGACTACGAGCAGTACTTC
TRBV5-1	-	-	TRBJ1-3	CASSLAGGTGNTIYF	TGCGCCAGCAGCTTAGCGGGGGGCACTGGAAACACCATATATTTT
TRBV6-5	-	-	TRBJ2-7	CASSYSRLVGNDEQYF	TGTGCCAGCAGTTACTCGAGACTAGTCGGTAACGACGAGCAGTACTTC
TRBV9	-	-	TRBJ2-3	CASSRGGRGTDTQYF	TGTGCCAGCAGTCGCGGGGGCCGGGGCACAGATACGCAGTATTTT
TRBV12-3/TRBV12-4	-	-	TRBJ1-2	CASSLAGLYGYTF	TGTGCCAGCAGTTTGGCAGGGCTTTATGGCTACACCTTC
TRBV4-1	-	-	TRBJ2-3	CASSQEGAIPNTQYF	TGCGCCAGCAGCCAGGAGGGGGCCATACCAAATACGCAGTATTTT
TRBV5-1	-	-	TRBJ1-6	CASSLGGAGNSPLHF	TGCGCCAGCAGCTTAGGGGGGGCCGGGAATTCACCCCTCCACTTT
TRBV11-2	-	-	TRBJ1-2	CASSLGVRRGGSANYGYTF	TGTGCCAGCAGCTTAGGTGTCCGACGGGGTGGATCAGCTAACTATGGCTACACCTTC
TRBV9	TRBD1	-	TRBJ1-2	CASSVEGAGQYYGYTF	TGTGCCAGCAGCGTAGAGGGGGCGGGTCAGTACTATGGCTACACCTTC
TRBV12-5	TRBD2	-	TRBJ2-3	CASGLSKPLAGRTDTQYF	TGTGCTAGTGGTTTGTCGAAACCACTAGCGGGCAGAACAGATACGCAGTATTTT